Each of the 6 T cell receptor beta chains below was sequenced from the same sample in a study of blood T cell repertoires in COVID-19. Sequencing was performed with immunoSEQ multiplex PCR; in TCRdb, only in-frame clones are kept and a portion is missing. This repertoire shows about 140,000 clones, around 87% found once; its top ten account for about 11%. The sample was PBMCs or T cells enriched from blood (not recorded which). These receptors came from a man between 60 and 70 years old who had recovered from COVID-19.

The gene calls are TRBV7-6 and TRBJ1-6; D gene ambiguous. Germline CDR1 and CDR2: SGHVS and FNYEAQ. The CDR3 sequence is 13 residues long. V dropped 6 bases and J dropped 10 bases, with 13 bases sitting between them. DNA of the CDR3: TGTGCCAGCAGTCTCCAAAGCGAGTCACCCCTCCACTTT. Protein product: CASSLQSESPLHF.

As to this clone: A junction end diverges from the germline sequence, so it may reflect a read error. The V call is TRBV7-7, the J call TRBJ2-1; 14 nucleotides match TRBD2. The length of the CDR3 is 15 residues. Germline values: CDR1 SSHAT, CDR2 FNYEAQ (reference sequence). The CDR3 region is CASSPGTSGSYEQFF. DNA of the CDR3: TGTGCTAGCAGCCCGGGGACTAGCGGGAGCTATGAGCAGTTCTTC. The full variable domain, rest sourced from reference TRBV7-7 and TRBJ2-1, is GAGVSQSPRYKVTKRGQDVTLRCDPISSHATLYWYQQALGQGPEFLTYFNYEAQPDKSGLPSDRFSAERPEGSISTLTIQRTEQRDSAMYRCASSPGTSGSYEQFFGPGTRLTVL.

V gene TRBV4-1 combines with J gene TRBJ1-2; a possible D gene is TRBD1 (5 bases). V lost 1 base and J 1 base, leaving 13 bases between the germline ends. CDR3 size: 16 residues. CDR1 and CDR2 from the germline V gene are MGHRA and YSYEKL. The CDR3 spells CASSQVGLGLNYGYTF. The CDR3 DNA reads as TGCGCCAGCAGCCAAGTGGGGCTAGGGCTTAACTATGGCTACACCTTC.

The J gene is TRBJ2-1, the V gene TRBV28, with TRBD1 identical over 7 bases. The CDR3 length is 14 residues. With 6 bases clipped from V and 9 bases from J, the junction kept 11 bases outside the gene matches. The germline CDR1 and CDR2 sequences are MDHEN and SYDVKM. CDR3 bases: TGTGCCAGCAGACCACCGGGACAGTTAATTGAGCAGTTCTTC. It translates to CASRPPGQLIEQFF.

This chain joins TRBV5-4 and TRBJ2-2; 7 nucleotides match TRBD1. V gave up 2 bases and J gave up 4 bases; unmatched junction bases: 5. Germline values: CDR1 SGHNT, CDR2 YYREEE (reference sequence). The CDR3 covers 15 residues. CDR3 in DNA: TGTGCCAGCAGCTTAGCCGGGACAGTCACCGGGGAGCTGTTTTTT. It yields the protein CASSLAGTVTGELFF.

The chain recombines TRBV2 with TRBJ1-1; no clear D. Deletions cut 8 bases from V and 2 bases from J, with 15 bases between. The CDR3 sequence is 14 residues long. CDR1 and CDR2 (germline): SNHLY, FYNNEI. CDR3 nucleotide sequence: TGTGCCAGCCACGAACGAGAGATTAACACTGAAGCTTTCTTT. It yields the protein CASHEREINTEAFF.